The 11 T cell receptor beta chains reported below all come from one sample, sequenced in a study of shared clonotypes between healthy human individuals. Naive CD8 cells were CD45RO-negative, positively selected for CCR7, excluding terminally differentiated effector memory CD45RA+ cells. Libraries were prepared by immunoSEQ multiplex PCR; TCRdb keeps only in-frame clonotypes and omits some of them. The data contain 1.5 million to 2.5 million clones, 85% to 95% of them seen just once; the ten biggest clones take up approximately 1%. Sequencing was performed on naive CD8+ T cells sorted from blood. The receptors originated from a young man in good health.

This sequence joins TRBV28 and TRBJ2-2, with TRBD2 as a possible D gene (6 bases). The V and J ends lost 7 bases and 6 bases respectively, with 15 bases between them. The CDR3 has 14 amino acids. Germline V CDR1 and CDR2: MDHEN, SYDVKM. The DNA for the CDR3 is TGTGCCAGCACCCATCCTTGGGGGGCCGGGGAGCTGTTTTTT. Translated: CASTHPWGAGELFF.

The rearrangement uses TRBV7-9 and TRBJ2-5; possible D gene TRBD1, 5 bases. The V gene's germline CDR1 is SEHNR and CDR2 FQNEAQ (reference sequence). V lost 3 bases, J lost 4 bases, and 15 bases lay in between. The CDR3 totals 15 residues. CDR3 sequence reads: CASSLLNRGRETQYF. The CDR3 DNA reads TGTGCCAGCAGCTTGTTGAATAGGGGTCGAGAGACCCAGTACTTC.

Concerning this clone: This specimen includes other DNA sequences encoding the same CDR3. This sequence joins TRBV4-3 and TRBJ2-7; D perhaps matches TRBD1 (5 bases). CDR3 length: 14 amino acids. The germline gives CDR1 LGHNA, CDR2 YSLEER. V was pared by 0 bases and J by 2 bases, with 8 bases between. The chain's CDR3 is CASSQDAGTYEQYF. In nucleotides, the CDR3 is TGCGCCAGCAGCCAAGATGCAGGGACCTACGAGCAGTACTTC.

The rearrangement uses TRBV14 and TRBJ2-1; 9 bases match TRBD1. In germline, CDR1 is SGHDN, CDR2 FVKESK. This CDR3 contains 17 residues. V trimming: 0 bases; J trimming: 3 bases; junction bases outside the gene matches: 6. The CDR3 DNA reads TGTGCCAGCAGCCAAGATACCGGGACAGGGCTCTACAATGAGCAGTTCTTC. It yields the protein CASSQDTGTGLYNEQFF.

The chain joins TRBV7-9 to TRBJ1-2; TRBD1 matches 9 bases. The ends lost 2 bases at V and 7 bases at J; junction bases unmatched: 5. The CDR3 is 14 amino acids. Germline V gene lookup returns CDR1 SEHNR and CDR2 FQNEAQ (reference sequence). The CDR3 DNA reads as TGTGCCAGCAGCTTATCCGGGACAGGGTCTGGCTACACCTTC. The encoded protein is CASSLSGTGSGYTF.

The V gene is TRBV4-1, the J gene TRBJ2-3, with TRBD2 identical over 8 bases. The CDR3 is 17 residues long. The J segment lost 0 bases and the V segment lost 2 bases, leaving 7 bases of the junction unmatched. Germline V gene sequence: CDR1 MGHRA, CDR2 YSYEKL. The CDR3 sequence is CASSQWASGPSTDTQYF. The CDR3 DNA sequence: TGCGCCAGCAGCCAATGGGCTAGCGGGCCTAGCACAGATACGCAGTATTTT.

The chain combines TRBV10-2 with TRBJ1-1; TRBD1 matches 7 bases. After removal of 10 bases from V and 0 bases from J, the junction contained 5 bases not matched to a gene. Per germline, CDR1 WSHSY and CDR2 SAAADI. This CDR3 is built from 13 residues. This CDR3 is CATLGQVNTEAFF. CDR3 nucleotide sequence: TGCGCCACCTTAGGACAGGTGAACACTGAAGCTTTCTTT.

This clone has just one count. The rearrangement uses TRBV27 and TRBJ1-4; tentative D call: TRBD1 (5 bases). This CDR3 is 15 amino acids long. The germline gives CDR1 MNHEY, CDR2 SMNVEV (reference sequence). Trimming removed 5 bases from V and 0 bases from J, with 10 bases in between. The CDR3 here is CASSGDGTTNEKLFF. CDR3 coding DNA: TGTGCCAGCAGTGGGGACGGGACAACTAATGAAAAACTGTTTTTT.

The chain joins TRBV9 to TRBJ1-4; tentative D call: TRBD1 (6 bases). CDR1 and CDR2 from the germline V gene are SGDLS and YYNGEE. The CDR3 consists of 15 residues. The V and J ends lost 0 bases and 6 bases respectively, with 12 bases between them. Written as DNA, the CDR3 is TGTGCCAGCAGCGTAGATGGGGGCACCTATGAAAAACTGTTTTTT. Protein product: CASSVDGGTYEKLFF. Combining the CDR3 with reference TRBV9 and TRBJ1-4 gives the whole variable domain DSGVTQTPKHLITATGQRVTLRCSPRSGDLSVYWYQQSLDQGLQFLIQYYNGEERAKGNILERFSAQQFPDLHSELNLSSLELGDSALYFCASSVDGGTYEKLFFGSGTQLSVL.

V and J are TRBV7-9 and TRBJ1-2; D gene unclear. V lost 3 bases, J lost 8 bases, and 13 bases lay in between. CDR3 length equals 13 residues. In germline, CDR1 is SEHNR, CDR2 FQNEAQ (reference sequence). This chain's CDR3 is CASSFGKTMGYTF. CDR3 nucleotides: TGTGCCAGCAGCTTCGGCAAAACTATGGGCTACACCTTC.

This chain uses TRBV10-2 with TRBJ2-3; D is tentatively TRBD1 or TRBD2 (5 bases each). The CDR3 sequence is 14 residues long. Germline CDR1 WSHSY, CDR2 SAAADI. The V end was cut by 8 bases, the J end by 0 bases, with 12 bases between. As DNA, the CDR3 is TGCGCCAGCGGGACCTGGGAAAGCACAGATACGCAGTATTTT. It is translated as CASGTWESTDTQYF.